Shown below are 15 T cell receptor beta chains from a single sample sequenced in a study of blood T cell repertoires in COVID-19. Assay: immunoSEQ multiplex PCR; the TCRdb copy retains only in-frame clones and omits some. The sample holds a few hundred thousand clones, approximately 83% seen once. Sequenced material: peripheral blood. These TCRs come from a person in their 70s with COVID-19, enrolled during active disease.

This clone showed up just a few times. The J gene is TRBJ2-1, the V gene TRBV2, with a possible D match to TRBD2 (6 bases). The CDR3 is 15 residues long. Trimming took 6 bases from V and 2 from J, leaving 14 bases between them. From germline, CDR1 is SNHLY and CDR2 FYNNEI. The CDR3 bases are TGTGCCAGCAGCTCCAGGAGGGTGGCCTACAATGAGCAGTTCTTC. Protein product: CASSSRRVAYNEQFF.

As DNA, the CDR3 is TGTGCCAGTGGCATGGGGGGTCGTAATGAAAAACTGTTTTTT. Translation gives CASGMGGRNEKLFF. The chain is built from TRBV6-5 and TRBJ1-4, with a possible D match to TRBD1 (5 bases). The V end lost 9 bases, the J end lost 4 bases, and 15 bases lay between the germline ends. The CDR3 consists of 14 residues. Germline loops: CDR1 MNHEY, CDR2 SVGAGI.

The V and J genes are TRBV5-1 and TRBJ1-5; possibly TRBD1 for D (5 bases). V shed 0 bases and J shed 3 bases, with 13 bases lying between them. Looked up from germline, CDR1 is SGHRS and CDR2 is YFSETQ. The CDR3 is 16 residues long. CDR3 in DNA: TGCGCCAGCAGCTTGGGGCCACAGGAACCCAATCAGCCCCAGCATTTT. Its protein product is CASSLGPQEPNQPQHF.

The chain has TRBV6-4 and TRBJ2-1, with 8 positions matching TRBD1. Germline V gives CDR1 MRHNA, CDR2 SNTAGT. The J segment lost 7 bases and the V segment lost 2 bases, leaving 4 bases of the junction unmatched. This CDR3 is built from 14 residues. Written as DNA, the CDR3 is TGTGCCAGCAGTGACCCAGACAGGGGAAATGAGCAGTTCTTC. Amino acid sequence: CASSDPDRGNEQFF.

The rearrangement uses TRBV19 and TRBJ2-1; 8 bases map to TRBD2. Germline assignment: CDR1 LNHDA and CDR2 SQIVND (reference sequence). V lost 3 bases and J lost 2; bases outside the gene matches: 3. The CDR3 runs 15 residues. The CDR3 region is CASSIRGGTYNEQFF. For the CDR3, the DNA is TGTGCCAGTAGTATTCGCGGGGGGACCTACAATGAGCAGTTCTTC.

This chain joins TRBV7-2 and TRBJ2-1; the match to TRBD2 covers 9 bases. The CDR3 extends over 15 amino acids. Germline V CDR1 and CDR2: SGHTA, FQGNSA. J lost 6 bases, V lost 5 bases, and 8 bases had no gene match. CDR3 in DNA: TGTGCCAGCAGCCCCTGGCGGGAGGGCCTCAATGAGCAGTTCTTC. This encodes CASSPWREGLNEQFF.

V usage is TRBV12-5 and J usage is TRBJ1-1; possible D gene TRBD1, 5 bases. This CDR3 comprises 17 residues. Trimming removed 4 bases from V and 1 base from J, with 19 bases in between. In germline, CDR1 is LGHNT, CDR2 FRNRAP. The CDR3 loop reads CASGSDSWADSNTEAFF. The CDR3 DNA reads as TGTGCTAGTGGTTCAGACAGTTGGGCCGATTCGAACACTGAAGCTTTCTTT.

CDR3 in amino acids: CASSPGTASSGNTIYF. In nucleotides, the CDR3 is TGTGCCAGCTCACCCGGGACAGCGAGCTCTGGAAACACCATATATTTT. V and J are TRBV18 and TRBJ1-3, with 7 bases lining up with TRBD1. Germline-derived CDR1 and CDR2 are KGHSH and LQKENI. CDR3 size: 16 residues. V was pared by 3 bases and J by 0 bases, with 5 bases of the junction left unmatched.

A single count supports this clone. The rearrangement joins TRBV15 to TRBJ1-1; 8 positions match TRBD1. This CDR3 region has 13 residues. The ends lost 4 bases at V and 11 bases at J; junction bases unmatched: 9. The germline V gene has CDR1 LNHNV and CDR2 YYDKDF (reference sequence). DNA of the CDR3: TGTGCCACCAGCACCCGGGACAGGTTGACGGCTTTCTTT. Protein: CATSTRDRLTAFF.

This CDR3 reads CASSAGTGGALSYEQYF. The CDR3 bases are TGCGCCAGCAGTGCCGGGACAGGGGGCGCGTTATCCTACGAGCAGTACTTC. The chain is built from TRBV10-2 and TRBJ2-7; 12 bases fit TRBD1. The V and J ends lost 4 bases and 1 base, in that order; junction bases with no gene match: 8. This CDR3 spans 17 amino acids. Germline V CDR1 and CDR2: WSHSY, SAAADI.

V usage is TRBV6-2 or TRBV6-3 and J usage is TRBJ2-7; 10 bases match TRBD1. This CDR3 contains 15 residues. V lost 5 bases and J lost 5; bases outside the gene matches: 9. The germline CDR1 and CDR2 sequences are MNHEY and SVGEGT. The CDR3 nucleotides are TGTGCCAGCAGTACCAGGACAGGGGGTAGCGACGAGCAGTACTTC. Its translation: CASSTRTGGSDEQYF.

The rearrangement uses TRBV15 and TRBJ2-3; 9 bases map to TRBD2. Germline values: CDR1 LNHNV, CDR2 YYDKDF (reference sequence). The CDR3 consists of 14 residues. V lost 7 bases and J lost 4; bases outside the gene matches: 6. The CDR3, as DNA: TGTGCCACCAAGCCGGGACTAGCAGCAGATACGCAGTATTTT. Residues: CATKPGLAADTQYF.

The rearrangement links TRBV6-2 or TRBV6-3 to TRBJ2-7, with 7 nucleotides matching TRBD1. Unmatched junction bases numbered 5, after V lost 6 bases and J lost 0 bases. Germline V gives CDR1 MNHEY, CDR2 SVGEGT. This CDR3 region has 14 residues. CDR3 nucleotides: TGTGCCAGCAGCCAGACAGGGAGCTCCTACGAGCAGTACTTC. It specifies CASSQTGSSYEQYF.

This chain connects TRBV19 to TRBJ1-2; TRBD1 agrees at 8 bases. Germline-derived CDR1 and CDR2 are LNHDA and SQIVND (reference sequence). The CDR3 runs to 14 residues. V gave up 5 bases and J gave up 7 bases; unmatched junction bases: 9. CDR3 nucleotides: TGTGCCAGTAGTGCCTCGACAGGGGAGGGTGGCTACACCTTC. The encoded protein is CASSASTGEGGYTF. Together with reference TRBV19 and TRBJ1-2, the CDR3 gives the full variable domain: DGGITQSPKYLFRKEGQNVTLSCEQNLNHDAMYWYRQDPGQGLRLIYYSQIVNDFQKGDIAEGYSVSREKKESFPLTVTSAQKNPTAFYLCASSASTGEGGYTFGSGTRLTVV.

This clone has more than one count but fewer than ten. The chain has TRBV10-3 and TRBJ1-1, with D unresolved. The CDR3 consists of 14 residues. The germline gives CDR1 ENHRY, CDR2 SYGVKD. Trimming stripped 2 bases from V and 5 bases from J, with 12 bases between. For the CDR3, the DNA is TGTGCCATCAGTGAGAAGGGAGGCGCAACTGAAGCTTTCTTT. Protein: CAISEKGGATEAFF.